This TCR beta chain emerged from a study of metastatic and nonmetastatic thyroid tumors. Study details: Malignant and benign thyroid patients had repertoires compared in peripheral blood and tumor or nodule tissue.

Germline V gives CDR1 DFQATT, CDR2 SNEGSKA (reference sequence). V lost 0 bases and J 4 bases, leaving 10 bases between the germline ends. This CDR3 comprises 14 residues. This clone was recorded at least ten times. Before thyroid surgery, none of the patients had received any treatment. TCRdb re-analyzed the PCR reads using MiXCR. The sample lists about 23,000 clones, around 21% seen once, with under 30% in the top ten. The clonotype originates from a female donor with papillary thyroid cancer or a benign thyroid nodule (not recorded which). Some clones in this sample may be carry-over from other donors' samples. Specimen: blood. The V gene is TRBV20-1, the J gene TRBJ2-1; possibly TRBD1 or TRBD2 for D (5 bases each). In DNA, the CDR3 is TGCAGTGCTAGAGATCGGGACGTGTACAATGAGCAGTTCTTC. Translated, it gives CSARDRDVYNEQFF.